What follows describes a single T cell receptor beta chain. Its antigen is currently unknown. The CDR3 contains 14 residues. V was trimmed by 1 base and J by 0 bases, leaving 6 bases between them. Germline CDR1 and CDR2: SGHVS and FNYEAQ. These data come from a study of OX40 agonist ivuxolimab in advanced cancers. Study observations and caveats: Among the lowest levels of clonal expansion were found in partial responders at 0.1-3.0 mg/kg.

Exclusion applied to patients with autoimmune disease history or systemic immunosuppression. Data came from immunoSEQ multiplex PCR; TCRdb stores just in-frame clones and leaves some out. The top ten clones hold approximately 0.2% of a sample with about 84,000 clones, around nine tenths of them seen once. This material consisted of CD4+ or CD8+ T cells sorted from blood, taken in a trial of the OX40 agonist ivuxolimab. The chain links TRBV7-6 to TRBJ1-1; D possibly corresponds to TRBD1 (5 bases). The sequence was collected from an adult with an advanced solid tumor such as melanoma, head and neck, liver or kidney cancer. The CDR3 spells CASSLGQLNTEAFF. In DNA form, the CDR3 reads TGTGCCAGCAGCTTAGGACAGTTGAACACTGAAGCTTTCTTT.